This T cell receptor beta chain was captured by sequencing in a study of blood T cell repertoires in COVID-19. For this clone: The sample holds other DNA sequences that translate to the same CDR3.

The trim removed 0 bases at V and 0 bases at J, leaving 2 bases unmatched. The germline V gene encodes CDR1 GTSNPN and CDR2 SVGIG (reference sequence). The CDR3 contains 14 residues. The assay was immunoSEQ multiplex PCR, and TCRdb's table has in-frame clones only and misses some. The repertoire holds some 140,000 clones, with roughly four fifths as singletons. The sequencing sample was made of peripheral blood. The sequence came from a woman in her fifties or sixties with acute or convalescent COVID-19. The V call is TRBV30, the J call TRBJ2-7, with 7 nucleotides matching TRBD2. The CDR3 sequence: CAWSVGGSSYEQYF. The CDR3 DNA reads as TGTGCCTGGAGTGTGGGGGGGAGCTCCTACGAGCAGTACTTC.